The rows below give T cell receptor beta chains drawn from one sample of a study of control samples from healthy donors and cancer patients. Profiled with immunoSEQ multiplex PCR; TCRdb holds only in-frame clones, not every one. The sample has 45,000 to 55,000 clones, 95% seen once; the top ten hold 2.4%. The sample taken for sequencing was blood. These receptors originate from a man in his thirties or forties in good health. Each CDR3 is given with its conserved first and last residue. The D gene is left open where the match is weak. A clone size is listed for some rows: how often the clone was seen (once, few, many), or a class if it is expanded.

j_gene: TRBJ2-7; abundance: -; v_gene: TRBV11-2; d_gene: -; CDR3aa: CASSLVPTYEQYF; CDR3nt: TGTGCCAGCAGCTTAGTGCCCACCTACGAGCAGTACTTC
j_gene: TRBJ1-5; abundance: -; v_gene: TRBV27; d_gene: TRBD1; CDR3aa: CASSFLGQGLDQPQHF; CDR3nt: TGTGCCAGCAGTTTCCTGGGACAGGGATTGGATCAGCCCCAGCATTTT
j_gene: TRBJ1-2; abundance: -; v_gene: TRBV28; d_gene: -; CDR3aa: CASSLLGNYGYTF; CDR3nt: TGTGCCAGCAGCCTACTGGGTAACTATGGCTACACCTTC
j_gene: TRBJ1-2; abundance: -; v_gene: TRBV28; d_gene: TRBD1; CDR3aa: CASSSDRGLDFYGYTF; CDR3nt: TGTGCCAGCAGTTCGGACAGGGGGCTAGATTTCTATGGCTACACCTTC
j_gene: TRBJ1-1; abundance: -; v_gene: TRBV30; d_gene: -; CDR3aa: CAWVSQVNTEAFF; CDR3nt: TGTGCCTGGGTATCTCAGGTGAACACTGAAGCTTTCTTT
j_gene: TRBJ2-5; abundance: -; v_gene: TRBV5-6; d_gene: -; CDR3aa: CASSSPARSFETQYF; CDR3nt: TGTGCCAGCAGCTCCCCCGCCAGGAGTTTCGAGACCCAGTACTTC
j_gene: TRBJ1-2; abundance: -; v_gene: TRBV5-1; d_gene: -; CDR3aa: CASSTGIPYGYTF; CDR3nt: TGCGCCAGCAGTACAGGGATTCCCTATGGCTACACCTTC
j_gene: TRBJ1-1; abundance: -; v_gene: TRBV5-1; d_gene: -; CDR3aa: CASSLAGTTEAFF; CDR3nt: TGCGCCAGCAGCTTAGCGGGGACCACTGAAGCTTTCTTT
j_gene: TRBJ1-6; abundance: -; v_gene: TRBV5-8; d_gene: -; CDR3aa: CASSSFTQGKNSPLHF; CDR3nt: TGTGCCAGCAGTTCTTTTACACAGGGAAAGAATTCACCCCTCCACTTT
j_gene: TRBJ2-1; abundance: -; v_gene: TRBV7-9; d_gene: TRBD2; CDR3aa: CASSAWTSGRGNEQFF; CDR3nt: TGTGCCAGCAGCGCATGGACTAGCGGGAGGGGGAATGAGCAGTTCTTC
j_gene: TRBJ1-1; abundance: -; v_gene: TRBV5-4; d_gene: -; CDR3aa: CASSGDGGNLNTEAFF; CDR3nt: TGTGCCAGCAGCGGGGATGGAGGGAACCTGAACACTGAAGCTTTCTTT
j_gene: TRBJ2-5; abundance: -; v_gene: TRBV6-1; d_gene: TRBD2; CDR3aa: CASSGGNSGRVETQYF; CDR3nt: TGTGCCAGCAGTGGAGGTAATAGCGGGAGAGTGGAGACCCAGTACTTC
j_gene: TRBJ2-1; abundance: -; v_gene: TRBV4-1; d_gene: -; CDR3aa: CASSRLLVSYNEQFF; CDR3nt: TGCGCCAGCAGCCGCCTACTGGTCTCCTACAATGAGCAGTTCTTC
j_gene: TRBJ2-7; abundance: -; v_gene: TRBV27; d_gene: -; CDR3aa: CASSPLGIFYEQYF; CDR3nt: TGTGCCAGCAGCCCCCTTGGAATCTTCTACGAGCAGTACTTC
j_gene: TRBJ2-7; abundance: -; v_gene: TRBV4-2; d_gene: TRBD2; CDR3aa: CASSQDWLAGPYEQYF; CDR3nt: TGTGCCAGCAGCCAAGATTGGCTAGCGGGCCCCTACGAGCAGTACTTC
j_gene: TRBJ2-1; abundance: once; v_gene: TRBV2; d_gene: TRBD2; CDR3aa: CASRGTSGAYNEQFF; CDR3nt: TGTGCCAGCAGGGGGACTAGCGGAGCGTACAATGAGCAGTTCTTC
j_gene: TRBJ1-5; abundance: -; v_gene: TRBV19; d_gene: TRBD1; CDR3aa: CASGGTGNQPQHF; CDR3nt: TGTGCCAGTGGGGGGACAGGCAATCAGCCCCAGCATTTT
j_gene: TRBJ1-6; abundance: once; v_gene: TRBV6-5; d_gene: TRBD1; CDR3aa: CASSLTGTGKGPLHF; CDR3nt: TGTGCCAGCAGCCTCACCGGGACAGGAAAGGGACCCCTCCACTTT
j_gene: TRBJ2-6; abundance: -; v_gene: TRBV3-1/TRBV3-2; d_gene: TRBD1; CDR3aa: CASGGGQGVSGANVLTF; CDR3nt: TGTGCCAGCGGTGGGGGACAGGGGGTTTCTGGGGCCAACGTCCTGACTTTC
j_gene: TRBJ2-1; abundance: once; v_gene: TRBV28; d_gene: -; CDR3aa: CASSLGQGIYNEQFF; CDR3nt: TGTGCCAGCAGTTTAGGGCAGGGGATTTACAATGAGCAGTTCTTC
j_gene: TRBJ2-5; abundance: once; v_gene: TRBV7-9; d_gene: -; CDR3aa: CASSVEEGIQETQYF; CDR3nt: TGTGCCAGCAGCGTAGAGGAGGGGATACAAGAGACCCAGTACTTC
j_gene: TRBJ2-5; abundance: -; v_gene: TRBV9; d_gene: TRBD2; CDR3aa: CASSVASREVGETQYF; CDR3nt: TGTGCCAGCAGCGTAGCCTCGCGGGAGGTCGGGGAGACCCAGTACTTC
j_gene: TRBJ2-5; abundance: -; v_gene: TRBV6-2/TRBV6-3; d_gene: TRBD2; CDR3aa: CASSYIAGGPETQYF; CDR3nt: TGTGCCAGCAGTTATATAGCGGGAGGGCCGGAGACCCAGTACTTC
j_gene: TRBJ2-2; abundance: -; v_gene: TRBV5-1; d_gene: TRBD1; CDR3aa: CASTHRGPNTGELFF; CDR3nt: TGCGCCAGCACACACAGGGGTCCGAACACCGGGGAGCTGTTTTTT
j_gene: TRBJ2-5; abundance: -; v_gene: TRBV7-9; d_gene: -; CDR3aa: CASSLVGRGQRQETQYF; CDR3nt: TGTGCCAGCAGCTTAGTTGGGAGGGGGCAACGACAAGAGACCCAGTACTTC
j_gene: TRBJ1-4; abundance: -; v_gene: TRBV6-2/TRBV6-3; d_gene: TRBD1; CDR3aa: CASSYAGQGIFDDEKLFF; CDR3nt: TGTGCCAGCAGTTACGCGGGACAGGGGATCTTCGACGATGAAAAACTGTTTTTT
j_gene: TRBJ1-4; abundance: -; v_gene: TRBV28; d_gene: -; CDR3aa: CASTGAYEKLFF; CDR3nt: TGTGCCAGCACGGGGGCGTATGAAAAACTGTTTTTT
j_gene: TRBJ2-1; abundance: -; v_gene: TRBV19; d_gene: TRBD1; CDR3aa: CASRTGGIHEQFF; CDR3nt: TGTGCCAGTAGGACAGGGGGCATCCATGAGCAGTTCTTC
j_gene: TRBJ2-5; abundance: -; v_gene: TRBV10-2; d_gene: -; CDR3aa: CASSESRRGQETQYF; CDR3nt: TGCGCCAGCAGTGAGTCTAGGAGGGGACAAGAGACCCAGTACTTC
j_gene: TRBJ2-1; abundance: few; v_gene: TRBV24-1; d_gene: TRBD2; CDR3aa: CATSGVAGGYNEQFF; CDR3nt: TGTGCCACCAGTGGGGTAGCGGGAGGGTACAATGAGCAGTTCTTC
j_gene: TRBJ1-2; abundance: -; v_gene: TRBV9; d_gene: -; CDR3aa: CASSSLGGGVDGYTF; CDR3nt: TGTGCCAGCAGCTCCCTAGGAGGGGGGGTTGATGGCTACACCTTC
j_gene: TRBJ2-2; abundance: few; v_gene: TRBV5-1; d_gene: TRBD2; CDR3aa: CASSLAGTSGNTGELFF; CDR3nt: TGCGCCAGCAGCTTGGCCGGGACTAGCGGGAACACCGGGGAGCTGTTTTTT
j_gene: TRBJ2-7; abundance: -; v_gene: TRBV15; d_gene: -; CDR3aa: CATSRAKGEQYF; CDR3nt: TGTGCCACCAGCAGAGCCAAGGGCGAGCAGTACTTC
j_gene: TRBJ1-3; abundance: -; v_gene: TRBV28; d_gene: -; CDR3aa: CASSPRGGIGFSGNTIYF; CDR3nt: TGTGCCAGCAGTCCACGTGGGGGGATCGGATTCTCTGGAAACACCATATATTTT
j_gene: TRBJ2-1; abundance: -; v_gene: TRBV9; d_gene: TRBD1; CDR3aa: CASSVERGQGNEQFF; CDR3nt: TGTGCCAGCAGCGTAGAAAGAGGACAGGGCAATGAGCAGTTCTTC
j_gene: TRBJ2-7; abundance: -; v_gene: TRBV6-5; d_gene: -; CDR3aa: CASSYSRQPYEQYF; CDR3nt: TGTGCCAGCAGTTACTCTCGTCAGCCCTACGAGCAGTACTTC
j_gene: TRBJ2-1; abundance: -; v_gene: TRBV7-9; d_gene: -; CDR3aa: CASSPPAYSYNEQFF; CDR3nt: TGTGCCAGCAGCCCCCCGGCCTACTCCTACAATGAGCAGTTCTTC
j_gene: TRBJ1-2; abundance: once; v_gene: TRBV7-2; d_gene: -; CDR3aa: CASSLGVGDGYTF; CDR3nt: TGTGCCAGCAGCTTAGGGGTCGGGGATGGCTACACCTTC
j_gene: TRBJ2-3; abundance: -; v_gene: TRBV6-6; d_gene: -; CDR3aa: CASSPGQSTDTQYF; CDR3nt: TGTGCCAGCAGCCCAGGACAGAGCACAGATACGCAGTATTTT
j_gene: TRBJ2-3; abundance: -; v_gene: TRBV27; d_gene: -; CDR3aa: CASSPDLPSLSTDTQYF; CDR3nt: TGTGCCAGCAGTCCAGACCTCCCCTCTCTAAGCACAGATACGCAGTATTTT
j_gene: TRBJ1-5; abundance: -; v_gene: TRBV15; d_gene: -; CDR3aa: CATSWRRVSDQPQHF; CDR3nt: TGTGCCACCAGCTGGAGAAGAGTTAGCGATCAGCCCCAGCATTTT
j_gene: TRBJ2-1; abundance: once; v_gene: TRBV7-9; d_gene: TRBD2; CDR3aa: CASSILASNEQFF; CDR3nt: TGTGCCAGCAGCATACTAGCGTCCAATGAGCAGTTCTTC
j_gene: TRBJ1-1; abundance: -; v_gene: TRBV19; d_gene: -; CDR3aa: CASSIEIGGTEAFF; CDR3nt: TGTGCCAGTAGTATAGAGATAGGGGGCACTGAAGCTTTCTTT
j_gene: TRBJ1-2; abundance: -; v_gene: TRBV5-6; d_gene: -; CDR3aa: CASSLSLWDGYTF; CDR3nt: TGTGCCAGCAGCTTATCGCTTTGGGATGGCTACACCTTC
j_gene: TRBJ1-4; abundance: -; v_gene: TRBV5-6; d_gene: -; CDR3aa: CASSFGQLNEKLFF; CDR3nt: TGTGCCAGCAGCTTTGGACAGCTGAATGAAAAACTGTTTTTT